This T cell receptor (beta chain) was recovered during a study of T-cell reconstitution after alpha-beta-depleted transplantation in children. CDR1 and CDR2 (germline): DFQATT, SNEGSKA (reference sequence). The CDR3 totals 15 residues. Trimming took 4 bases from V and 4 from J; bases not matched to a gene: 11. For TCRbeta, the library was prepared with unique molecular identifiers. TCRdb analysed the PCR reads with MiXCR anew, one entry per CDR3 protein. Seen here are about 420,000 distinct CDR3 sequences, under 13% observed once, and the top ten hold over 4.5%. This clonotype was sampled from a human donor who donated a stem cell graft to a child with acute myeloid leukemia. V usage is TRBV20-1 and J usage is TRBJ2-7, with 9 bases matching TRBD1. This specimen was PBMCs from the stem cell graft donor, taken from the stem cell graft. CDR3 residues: CSAITSGTGRYEQYF. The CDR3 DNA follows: TGCAGTGCTATCACGTCCGGGACAGGGCGATACGAGCAGTACTTC.